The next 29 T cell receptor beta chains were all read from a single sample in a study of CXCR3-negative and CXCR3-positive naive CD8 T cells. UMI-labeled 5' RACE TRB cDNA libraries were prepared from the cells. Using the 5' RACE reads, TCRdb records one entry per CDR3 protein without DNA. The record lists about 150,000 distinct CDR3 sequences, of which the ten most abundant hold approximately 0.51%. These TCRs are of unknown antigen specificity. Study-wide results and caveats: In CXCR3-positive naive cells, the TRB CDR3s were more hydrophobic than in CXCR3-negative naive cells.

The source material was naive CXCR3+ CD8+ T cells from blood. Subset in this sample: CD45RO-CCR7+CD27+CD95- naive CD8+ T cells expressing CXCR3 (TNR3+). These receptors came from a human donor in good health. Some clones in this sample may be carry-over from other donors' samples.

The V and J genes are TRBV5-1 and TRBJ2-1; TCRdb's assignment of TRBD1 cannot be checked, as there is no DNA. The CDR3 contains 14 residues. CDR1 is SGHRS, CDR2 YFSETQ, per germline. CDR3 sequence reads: CASSLGGPLHEQFF.

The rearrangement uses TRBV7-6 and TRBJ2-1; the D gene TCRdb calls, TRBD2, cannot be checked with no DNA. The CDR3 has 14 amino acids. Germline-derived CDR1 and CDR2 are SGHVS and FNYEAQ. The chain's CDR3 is CASSPILADNEQFF.

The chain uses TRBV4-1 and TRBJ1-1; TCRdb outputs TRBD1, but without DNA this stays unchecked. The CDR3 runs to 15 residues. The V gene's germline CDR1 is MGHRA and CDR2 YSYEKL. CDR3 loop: CASSQRQGGSTEAFF.

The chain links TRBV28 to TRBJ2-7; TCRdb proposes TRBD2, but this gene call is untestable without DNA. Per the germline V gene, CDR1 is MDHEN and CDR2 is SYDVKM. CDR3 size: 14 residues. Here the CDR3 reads CASSFSGRPYEQYF.

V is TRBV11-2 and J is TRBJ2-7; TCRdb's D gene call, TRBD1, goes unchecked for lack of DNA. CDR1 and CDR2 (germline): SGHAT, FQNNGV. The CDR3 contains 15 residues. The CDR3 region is CASSPRPGTTYEQYF.

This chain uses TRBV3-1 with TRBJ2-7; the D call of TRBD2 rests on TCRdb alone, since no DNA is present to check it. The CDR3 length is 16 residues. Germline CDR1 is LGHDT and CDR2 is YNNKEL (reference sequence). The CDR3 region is CASSQDRLAGVYEQYF.

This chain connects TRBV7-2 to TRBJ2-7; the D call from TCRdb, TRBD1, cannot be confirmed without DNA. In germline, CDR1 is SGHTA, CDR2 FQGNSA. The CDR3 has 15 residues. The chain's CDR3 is CASCSQGYSSYEQYF.

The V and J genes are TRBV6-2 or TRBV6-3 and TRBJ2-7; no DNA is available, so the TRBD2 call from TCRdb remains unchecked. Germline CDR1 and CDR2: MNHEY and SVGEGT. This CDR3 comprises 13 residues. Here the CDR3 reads CASSERDRYEQYF.

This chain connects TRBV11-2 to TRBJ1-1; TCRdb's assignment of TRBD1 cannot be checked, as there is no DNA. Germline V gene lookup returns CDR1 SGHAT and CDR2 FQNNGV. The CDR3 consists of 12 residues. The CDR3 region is CASSSGGDEAFF.

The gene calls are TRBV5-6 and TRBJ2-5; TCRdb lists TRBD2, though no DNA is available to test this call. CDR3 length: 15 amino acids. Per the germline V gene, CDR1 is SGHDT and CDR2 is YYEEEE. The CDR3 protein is CASSAPGGPGETQYF.

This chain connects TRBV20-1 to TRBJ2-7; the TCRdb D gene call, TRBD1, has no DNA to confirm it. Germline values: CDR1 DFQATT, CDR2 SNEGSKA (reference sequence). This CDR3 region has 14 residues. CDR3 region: CSASSWTVTYEQYF.

The CDR3: CASSFPPGLAGVQYEQYF. The chain carries TRBV3-1 and TRBJ2-7; TCRdb's D gene call, TRBD2, goes unchecked for lack of DNA. Germline CDR1 reads LGHDT; CDR2 reads YNNKEL (reference sequence). The CDR3 is made up of 18 amino acids.

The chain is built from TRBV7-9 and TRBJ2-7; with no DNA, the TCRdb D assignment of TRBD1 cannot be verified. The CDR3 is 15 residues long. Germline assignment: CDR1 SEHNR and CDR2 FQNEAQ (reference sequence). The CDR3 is CASSLGGISSYEQYF.

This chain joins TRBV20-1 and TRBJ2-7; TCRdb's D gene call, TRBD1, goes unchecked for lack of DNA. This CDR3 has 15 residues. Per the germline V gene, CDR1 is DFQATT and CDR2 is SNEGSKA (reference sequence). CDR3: CSARDPSPRAYEQYF.

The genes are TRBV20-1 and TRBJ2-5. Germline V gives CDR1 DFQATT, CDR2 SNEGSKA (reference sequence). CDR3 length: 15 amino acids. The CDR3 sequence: CSARDLEQVSRAQYF.

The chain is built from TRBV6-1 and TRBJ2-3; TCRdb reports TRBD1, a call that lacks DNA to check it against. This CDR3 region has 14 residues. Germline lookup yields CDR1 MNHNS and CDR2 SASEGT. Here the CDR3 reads CASDYYGGTDTQYF.

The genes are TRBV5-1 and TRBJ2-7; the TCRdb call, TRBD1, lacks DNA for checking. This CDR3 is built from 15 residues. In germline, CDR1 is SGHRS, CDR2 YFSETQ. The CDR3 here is CASSLAWGAIDEQYF.

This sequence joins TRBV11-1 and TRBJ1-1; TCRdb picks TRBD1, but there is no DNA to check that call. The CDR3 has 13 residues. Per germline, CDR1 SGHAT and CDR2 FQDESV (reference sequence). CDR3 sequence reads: CASSPGGFTEAFF.

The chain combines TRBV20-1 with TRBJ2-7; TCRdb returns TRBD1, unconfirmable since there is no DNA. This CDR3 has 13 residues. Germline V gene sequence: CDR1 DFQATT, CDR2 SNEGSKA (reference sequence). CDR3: CSAGTGGPYEQYF.

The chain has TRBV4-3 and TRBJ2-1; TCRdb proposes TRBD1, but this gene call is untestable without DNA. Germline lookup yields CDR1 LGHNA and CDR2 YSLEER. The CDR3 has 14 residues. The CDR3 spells CASSHRGPDNEQFF.

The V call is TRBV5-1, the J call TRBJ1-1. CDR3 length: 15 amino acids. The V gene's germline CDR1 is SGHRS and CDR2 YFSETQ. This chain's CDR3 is CASSLVYEPNTEAFF.

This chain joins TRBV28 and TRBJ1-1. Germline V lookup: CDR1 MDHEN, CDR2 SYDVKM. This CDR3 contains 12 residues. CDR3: CASSQEDTEAFF.

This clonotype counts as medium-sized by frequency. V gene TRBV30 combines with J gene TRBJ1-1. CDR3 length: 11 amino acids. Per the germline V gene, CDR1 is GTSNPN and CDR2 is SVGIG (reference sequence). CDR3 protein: CAWSVGIEAFF.

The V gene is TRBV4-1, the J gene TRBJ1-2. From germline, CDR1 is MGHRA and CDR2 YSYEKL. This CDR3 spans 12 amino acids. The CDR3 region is CASSHGNYGYTF.

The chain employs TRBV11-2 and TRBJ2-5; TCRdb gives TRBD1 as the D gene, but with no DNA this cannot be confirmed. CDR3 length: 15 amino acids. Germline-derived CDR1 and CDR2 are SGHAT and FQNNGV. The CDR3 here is CASSLFRGNLETQYF.

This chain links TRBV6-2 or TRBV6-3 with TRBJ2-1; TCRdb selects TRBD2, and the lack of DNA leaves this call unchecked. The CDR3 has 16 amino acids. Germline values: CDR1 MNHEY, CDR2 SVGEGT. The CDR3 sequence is CASHSLLAGPYNEQFF.

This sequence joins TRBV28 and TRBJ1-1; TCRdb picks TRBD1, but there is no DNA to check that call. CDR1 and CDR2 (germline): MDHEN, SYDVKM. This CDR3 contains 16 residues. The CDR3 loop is CASCTTGGLRDTEAFF.

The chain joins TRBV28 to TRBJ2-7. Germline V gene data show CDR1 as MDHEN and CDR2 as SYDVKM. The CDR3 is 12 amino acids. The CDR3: CASSLSMDEQYF.

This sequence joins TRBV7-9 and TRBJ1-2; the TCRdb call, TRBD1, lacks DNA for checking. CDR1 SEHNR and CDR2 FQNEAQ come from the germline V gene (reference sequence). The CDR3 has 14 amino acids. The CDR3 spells CASSSQGASYGYTF.